Listed here is a single T cell receptor (beta chain). Its target is not known. This record belongs to a study of OX40 agonist ivuxolimab in advanced cancers. The CDR3 sequence is 13 residues long. Trimming removed 3 bases at V and 5 bases at J, with 9 bases between. CDR1 is SGHRS and CDR2 is YFSETQ in the germline V gene. TCRdb keeps only in-frame clones here, not all; method: immunoSEQ multiplex PCR. The top ten hold roughly 1.2% of the sample, which has tens of thousands of clones, more than 80% seen once. Study-wide findings and caveats: More expanded clones were found, on average, in CD8+ than in CD4+ T cells.

This clonotype was sampled from an adult with an advanced solid tumor such as melanoma, head and neck, liver or kidney cancer. This sequence joins TRBV5-1 and TRBJ2-4; D remains ambiguous. The specimen was CD4+ or CD8+ T cells sorted from blood, collected in a trial of the OX40 agonist ivuxolimab. CDR3 loop: CASSYGVQNIQYF. The CDR3 DNA is TGCGCCAGCAGCTATGGAGTCCAAAACATTCAGTACTTC.